Presented here are 32 T cell receptor beta chains from one specimen sequenced in a study of cytomegalovirus exposure and HLA in healthy donors. Primers for the PCR totalled 60 Vbeta and 13 Jbeta. The table came from immunoSEQ multiplex PCR; TCRdb's copy has only in-frame clones and leaves some out. The data show around 91,000 clones, 75% to 80% seen once. Sequenced sample: PBMCs. The receptor set was obtained from a woman aged 40 to 49 in good health and CMV-seropositive.

V is TRBV14 and J is TRBJ2-7; the match to TRBD1 covers 9 bases. This CDR3 has 14 amino acids. Losses at the gene ends were 2 bases for V and 7 bases for J; bases not matched to a gene: 6. Germline V gene lookup returns CDR1 SGHDN and CDR2 FVKESK. The CDR3 region is CASSQQGQGREQYF. CDR3 bases: TGTGCCAGCAGCCAACAGGGACAGGGAAGGGAGCAGTACTTC.

The chain uses TRBV7-6 and TRBJ2-7; 10 bases agree with TRBD2. Losses at the gene ends were 5 bases for V and 7 bases for J; bases not matched to a gene: 8. The CDR3 loop spans 14 amino acids. Germline loops: CDR1 SGHVS, CDR2 FNYEAQ. CDR3 sequence reads: CASSPQAGGREQYF. DNA for the CDR3: TGTGCCAGCAGCCCCCAAGCGGGAGGGCGGGAGCAGTACTTC. Filled out from reference TRBV7-6 and TRBJ2-7, the complete variable domain reads GAGVSQSPRYKVTKRGQDVALRCDPISGHVSLYWYRQALGQGPEFLTYFNYEAQQDKSGLPNDRFSAERPEGSISTLTIQRTEQRDSAMYRCASSPQAGGREQYFGPGTRLTVT.

This clone occurred a few times. This rearrangement joins TRBV28 to TRBJ2-7, with 7 bases matching TRBD1. J lost 5 bases, V lost 1 base, and 5 bases had no gene match. The CDR3 contains 14 residues. The germline CDR1 and CDR2 sequences are MDHEN and SYDVKM. CDR3 in amino acids: CASSLYRGDNEQYF. The CDR3, as DNA: TGTGCCAGCAGTTTATACAGGGGAGATAACGAGCAGTACTTC.

V is TRBV5-4 and J is TRBJ2-1; D call uncertain. CDR3 length equals 11 residues. Germline-derived CDR1 and CDR2 are SGHNT and YYREEE (reference sequence). V dropped 9 bases and J dropped 9 bases, with 13 bases sitting between them. The DNA of the CDR3 is TGTGCCATCCTAAGCGTGGGTGAGCAGTTCTTC. Protein product: CAILSVGEQFF.

V is TRBV5-4 and J is TRBJ2-3; D is undetermined. The germline V gene has CDR1 SGHNT and CDR2 YYREEE (reference sequence). This CDR3 spans 14 amino acids. Trimming removed 7 bases at V and 1 base at J, with 13 bases between. Here the CDR3 reads CASAPLTGTDTQYF. In DNA form, the CDR3 reads TGTGCCAGCGCGCCGTTGACTGGCACAGATACGCAGTATTTT. Full variable domain (remainder filled in from reference TRBV5-4 and TRBJ2-3): ETGVTQSPTHLIKTRGQQVTLRCSSQSGHNTVSWYQQALGQGPQFIFQYYREEENGRGNFPPRFSGLQFPNYSSELNVNALELDDSALYLCASAPLTGTDTQYFGPGTRLTVL.

V gene TRBV19 combines with J gene TRBJ1-5, with D uncertain. The germline V gene encodes CDR1 LNHDA and CDR2 SQIVND (reference sequence). This CDR3 region has 15 residues. The germline V and J ends were trimmed by 5 bases and 0 bases, with 11 bases remaining between them. The CDR3 coding sequence is TGTGCCAGTAGTTGGGCAGTAAATAGCAATCAGCCCCAGCATTTT. It specifies CASSWAVNSNQPQHF.

This clone came up a few times. This chain links TRBV11-2 with TRBJ2-2, with D possibly matching TRBD2 (6 bases). In germline, CDR1 is SGHAT, CDR2 FQNNGV. The length of the CDR3 is 12 residues. Between the trimmed V and J ends, which lost 4 bases and 6 bases, there was a span of 6 bases. The CDR3 DNA sequence: TGTGCCAGCAGCTGGGGGGCCGGGGAGCTGTTTTTT. This codes for CASSWGAGELFF.

The gene calls are TRBV11-1 and TRBJ1-2, with D unresolved. The length of the CDR3 is 12 residues. V lost 5 bases to trimming and J lost 7 bases, with 11 bases between them. Germline V gene data show CDR1 as SGHAT and CDR2 as FQDESV (reference sequence). In nucleotides, the CDR3 is TGTGCCAGCAGCACCTCTTGGAGTGGCTACACCTTC. This codes for CASSTSWSGYTF. Drawing the rest from reference TRBV11-1 and TRBJ1-2, the complete variable domain is EAEVAQSPRYKITEKSQAVAFWCDPISGHATLYWYRQILGQGPELLVQFQDESVVDDSQLPKDRFSAERLKGVDSTLKIQPAELGDSAMYLCASSTSWSGYTFGSGTRLTVV.

The J gene is TRBJ2-5, the V gene TRBV11-3; D might be TRBD2 (5 bases). Matching the DNA end better, TRBJ2-7 makes the J call doubtful. CDR1 SGHNT and CDR2 YENEEA come from the germline V gene. The CDR3 runs to 12 residues. The DNA for the CDR3 is TGTGCCAGCAGCTTAGGAGGGCGCGAGCAGTACTTC. Translation: CASSLGGREQYF.

The chain recombines TRBV7-2 with TRBJ2-2; 7 bases map to TRBD1. CDR1 and CDR2 (germline): SGHTA, FQGNSA. The ends lost 5 bases at V and 4 bases at J; junction bases unmatched: 7. The CDR3 runs to 15 residues. The DNA for the CDR3 is TGTGCCAGCAGCCACTCAGGGACAGCCACCGGGGAGCTGTTTTTT. Translating gives CASSHSGTATGELFF.

V and J are TRBV19 and TRBJ2-7, with D possibly matching TRBD2 (5 bases). V lost 4 bases and J 1 base, leaving 14 bases between the germline ends. CDR3 length: 15 amino acids. Per germline, CDR1 LNHDA and CDR2 SQIVND (reference sequence). The CDR3 region is CASSKSPGISYEQYF. The CDR3 bases are TGTGCCAGTAGTAAGAGCCCCGGGATATCCTACGAGCAGTACTTC.

V and J are TRBV25-1 and TRBJ2-3; 11 bases fit TRBD2. Trimming took 4 bases from V and 9 from J; bases not matched to a gene: 12. The germline CDR1 and CDR2 sequences are MGHDK and SYGVNS. This CDR3 region has 16 residues. This chain's CDR3 is CASSGGSGRAFDTQYF. As DNA, the CDR3 is TGTGCCAGCAGTGGGGGTAGCGGGAGGGCATTCGACACGCAGTATTTT. The whole variable domain, remainder taken from reference TRBV25-1 and TRBJ2-3, is EADIYQTPRYLVIGTGKKITLECSQTMGHDKMYWYQQDPGMELHLIHYSYGVNSTEKGDLSSESTVSRIRTEHFPLTLESARPSHTSQYLCASSGGSGRAFDTQYFGPGTRLTVL.

The chain links TRBV19 to TRBJ1-5; 8 positions agree with TRBD1. After removal of 2 bases from V and 15 bases from J, the junction contained 6 bases not matched to a gene. Germline CDR1 and CDR2: LNHDA and SQIVND (reference sequence). CDR3 length: 12 residues. CDR3 nucleotide sequence: TGTGCCAGTAGTATACGGCAGGGGGCACTGCATTTT. Its protein product is CASSIRQGALHF.

This chain links TRBV4-3 with TRBJ2-7; tentatively, D is TRBD2 (5 bases). The CDR3 runs 14 residues. Trimming shortened V by 5 bases and J by 0 bases, and 11 bases separated the two germline ends. CDR1 is LGHNA and CDR2 is YSLEER in the germline V gene. CDR3 loop: CASSLAKSSYEQYF. CDR3 bases: TGCGCCAGCAGCTTAGCGAAGAGCTCCTACGAGCAGTACTTC.

This chain joins TRBV5-4 and TRBJ2-7; TRBD2 aligns across 8 bases. V shed 4 bases and J 3 bases; nucleotides not matched to a gene: 15. This CDR3 is 17 amino acids long. The germline V gene has CDR1 SGHNT and CDR2 YYREEE (reference sequence). CDR3: CASSPRGGAGFRYEQYF. CDR3 sequence (DNA): TGTGCCAGCAGCCCCCGGGGGGGCGCGGGATTCCGCTACGAGCAGTACTTC.

J is TRBJ2-7 and V is TRBV5-8, with a tentative D call TRBD2 (6 bases). Between the trimmed V and J ends, which lost 0 bases and 5 bases, there was a span of 18 bases. Germline V gives CDR1 SGHTS, CDR2 YDEGEE. This CDR3 contains 16 residues. CDR3 protein: CASSLADGGIPHEQYF. The CDR3 DNA is TGTGCCAGCAGCTTGGCCGATGGGGGGATCCCCCACGAGCAGTACTTC.

The chain couples TRBV2 to TRBJ2-1; TRBD1 matches 9 bases. Trimming took 6 bases from V and 3 from J; bases not matched to a gene: 9. This CDR3 has 16 residues. Looked up from germline, CDR1 is SNHLY and CDR2 is FYNNEI. The CDR3 sequence: CASRRVPGQGYNEQFF. The CDR3 DNA reads TGTGCCAGCAGACGCGTGCCGGGACAGGGCTACAATGAGCAGTTCTTC.

This chain links TRBV21-1 with TRBJ1-1; the table's D call, TRBD1, has no DNA check behind it. TRBV21-1 constitutes a pseudogene. CDR3 length: 16 amino acids. The CDR3 here is CASSPIRDRINTEAFF. The CDR3 nucleotides read TGTGCCAGCAGCCCGATTCGGGACAGGATAAACACTGAAGCTTTCTTT.

The rearrangement uses TRBV7-3 and TRBJ2-1; TRBD2 agrees at 11 bases. CDR3 size: 15 residues. Germline assignment: CDR1 SGHTA and CDR2 FQGTGA. V shed 5 bases, J shed 4 bases, and the junction held 4 bases outside the gene matches. The CDR3, as DNA: TGTGCCAGCAGCCCGACTAGCGGGAAATACAATGAGCAGTTCTTC. Translated: CASSPTSGKYNEQFF.

This chain connects TRBV28 to TRBJ1-4; 10 bases fit TRBD1. The germline V gene has CDR1 MDHEN and CDR2 SYDVKM. CDR3 size: 14 residues. V gave up 6 bases and J gave up 7 bases; unmatched junction bases: 5. The CDR3 DNA follows: TGTGCCAGCAGCCGGACAGGGGGATTTGAAAAACTGTTTTTT. Encoded protein: CASSRTGGFEKLFF. The complete variable domain, with remaining parts taken from reference TRBV28 and TRBJ1-4, reads DVKVTQSSRYLVKRTGEKVFLECVQDMDHENMFWYRQDPGLGLRLIYFSYDVKMKEKGDIPEGYSVSREKKERFSLILESASTNQTSMYLCASSRTGGFEKLFFGSGTQLSVL.

This clone was observed a handful of times. This chain joins TRBV5-1 and TRBJ1-1; no clear D gene. V was pared by 4 bases and J by 1 base, with 11 bases between. This CDR3 has 14 amino acids. CDR1 and CDR2 (germline): SGHRS, YFSETQ. CDR3 loop: CASSLIPGNTEAFF. In nucleotides, the CDR3 is TGCGCCAGCAGCCTTATTCCGGGGAACACTGAAGCTTTCTTT.

The chain couples TRBV11-3 to TRBJ2-1, with 10 nucleotides matching TRBD2. CDR1 and CDR2 (germline): SGHNT, YENEEA. The J segment lost 7 bases and the V segment lost 5 bases, leaving 5 bases of the junction unmatched. The CDR3 is made up of 14 amino acids. CDR3 sequence reads: CASSSSGRSNEQFF. The CDR3 region has the DNA TGTGCCAGCAGCAGTAGCGGGAGGAGTAATGAGCAGTTCTTC.

The V gene is TRBV11-3, the J gene TRBJ2-3, with D perhaps matching TRBD2 (6 bases). V dropped 5 bases and J dropped 2 bases, with 11 bases sitting between them. The CDR3 covers 14 residues. Germline V gives CDR1 SGHNT, CDR2 YENEEA. CDR3 loop: CASSGPGDTDTQYF. Here the CDR3 DNA reads TGTGCCAGCAGCGGTCCGGGGGACACAGATACGCAGTATTTT.

J is TRBJ1-5 and V is TRBV7-2; no reliable D call. The CDR3 consists of 17 residues. Looked up from germline, CDR1 is SGHTA and CDR2 is FQGNSA. Trimming stripped 2 bases from V and 2 bases from J, with 16 bases between. The CDR3 spells CASSLTPLAAGNQPQHF. CDR3 nucleotides: TGTGCCAGCAGCTTAACCCCACTGGCCGCGGGCAATCAGCCCCAGCATTTT.

This clone has a single count. This sample includes further DNA sequences coding for the same CDR3. J is TRBJ2-2 and V is TRBV6-4; D gene uncertain. The CDR3 sequence is 12 residues long. V lost 2 bases and J lost 4, with 2 bases in between. Germline V CDR1 and CDR2: MRHNA, SNTAGT. The CDR3 sequence is CASSDLTGELFF. In nucleotides, the CDR3 is TGTGCCAGCAGTGACCTCACCGGGGAGCTGTTTTTT.

This clone was detected a few times. The rearrangement joins TRBV6-5 to TRBJ2-1, with D maybe TRBD1 (6 bases). CDR1 and CDR2 from the germline V gene are MNHEY and SVGAGI. The CDR3 is made up of 12 amino acids. The V and J ends lost 6 bases and 15 bases respectively, with 18 bases between them. CDR3 bases: TGTGCCAGCAGCCCGCAGGGGTCGGGGTGGTTCTTC. Encoded protein: CASSPQGSGWFF.

The V and J genes are TRBV6-5 and TRBJ2-7; 11 bases map to TRBD2. The CDR3 contains 15 residues. V was clipped by 4 bases and J by 1 base; unmatched bases: 3. Per the germline V gene, CDR1 is MNHEY and CDR2 is SVGAGI. CDR3 loop: CASSSRLAGSYEQYF. CDR3 nucleotide sequence: TGTGCCAGCAGTTCCCGACTAGCGGGGTCCTACGAGCAGTACTTC.

This rearrangement joins TRBV6-5 to TRBJ1-1, with 11 bases identical to TRBD1. The V gene end was trimmed by 7 bases and the J gene end by 6 bases; junction bases not matched to a gene: 10. The CDR3 covers 15 residues. CDR1 is MNHEY, CDR2 SVGAGI, per germline. CDR3: CASNPRGTGGPEAFF. CDR3 DNA: TGTGCCAGCAACCCCCGAGGGACAGGGGGGCCTGAAGCTTTCTTT.

This chain connects TRBV30 to TRBJ2-3; 7 bases agree with TRBD2. With V trimmed by 1 base and J by 3 bases, 7 bases remained unmatched. This CDR3 region has 15 residues. The germline V gene has CDR1 GTSNPN and CDR2 SVGIG (reference sequence). CDR3 coding DNA: TGTGCCTGGAGTGAAGGGAGGGCCAGGACAGATACGCAGTATTTT. It specifies CAWSEGRARTDTQYF.

The chain recombines TRBV29-1 with TRBJ1-2, with TRBD1 matching over 7 bases. This CDR3 spans 12 amino acids. The J segment lost 4 bases and the V segment lost 5 bases, leaving 4 bases of the junction unmatched. CDR1 and CDR2 (germline): SQVTM, ANQGSEA. CDR3 loop: CSVWDSLYGYTF. The DNA of the CDR3 is TGCAGCGTTTGGGACAGCCTCTATGGCTACACCTTC. Full variable domain (outside the CDR3, taken from reference TRBV29-1 and TRBJ1-2): SAVISQKPSRDICQRGTSLTIQCQVDSQVTMMFWYRQQPGQSLTLIATANQGSEATYESGFVIDKFPISRPNLTFSTLTVSNMSPEDSSIYLCSVWDSLYGYTFGSGTRLTVV.

This clone appeared a single time. In nucleotides, the CDR3 is TGTGCCAGCAGCCAAGGGTTCGGCAGGGATGGGACCAAAAACATTCAGTACTTC. Translated, it gives CASSQGFGRDGTKNIQYF. V gene TRBV14 combines with J gene TRBJ2-4, with D possibly matching TRBD1 (5 bases). The CDR3 length is 18 residues. The V end was cut by 1 base, the J end by 2 bases, with 18 bases between. Germline assignment: CDR1 SGHDN and CDR2 FVKESK. Based on the CDR3 plus reference TRBV14 and TRBJ2-4, the full variable domain is EAGVTQFPSHSVIEKGQTVTLRCDPISGHDNLYWYRRVMGKEIKFLLHFVKESKQDESGMPNNRFLAERTGGTYSTLKVQPAELEDSGVYFCASSQGFGRDGTKNIQYFGAGTRLSVL.

V usage is TRBV29-1 and J usage is TRBJ2-1; 8 bases agree with TRBD1. V trimming: 7 bases; J trimming: 7 bases; junction bases outside the gene matches: 12. Germline V gives CDR1 SQVTM, CDR2 ANQGSEA. The CDR3 runs 14 residues. CDR3 protein: CSEVPGQAGNEQFF. CDR3 sequence (DNA): TGCAGCGAAGTACCGGGACAGGCTGGGAATGAGCAGTTCTTC.